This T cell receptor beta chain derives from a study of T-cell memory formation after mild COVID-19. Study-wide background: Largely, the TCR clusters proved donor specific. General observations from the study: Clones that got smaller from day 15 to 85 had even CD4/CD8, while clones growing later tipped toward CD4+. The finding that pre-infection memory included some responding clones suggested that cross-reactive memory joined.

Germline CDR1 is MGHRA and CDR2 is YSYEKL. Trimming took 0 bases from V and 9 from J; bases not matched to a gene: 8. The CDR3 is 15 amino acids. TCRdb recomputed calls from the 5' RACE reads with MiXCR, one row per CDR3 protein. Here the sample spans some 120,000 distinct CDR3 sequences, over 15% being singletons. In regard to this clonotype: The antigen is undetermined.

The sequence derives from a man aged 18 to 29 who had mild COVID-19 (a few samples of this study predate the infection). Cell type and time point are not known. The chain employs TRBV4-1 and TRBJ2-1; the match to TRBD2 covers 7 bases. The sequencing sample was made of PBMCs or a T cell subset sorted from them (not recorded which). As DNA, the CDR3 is TGCGCCAGCAGCCAAGAAGGTCTAGCGGTGGTTGAGCAGTTCTTC. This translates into CASSQEGLAVVEQFF.